This T cell receptor beta chain is from a study of blood T cell repertoires in COVID-19. Study background: The analysed material was cDNA or gDNA that came from T cells, B-cell-depleted T cells, or PBMCs.

This CDR3 contains 17 residues. With 4 bases clipped from V and 7 bases from J, the junction kept 11 bases outside the gene matches. CDR1 MNHEY and CDR2 SMNVEV come from the germline V gene (reference sequence). Profiling relied on immunoSEQ multiplex PCR, and the TCRdb table lists in-frame clones only, not all of them. The sample lists some 100,000 clones, around 88% seen once, with around 2.1% in the top ten. The TCR comes from a man aged 45-65 years with COVID-19, enrolled during active disease. The specimen was peripheral blood. The rearrangement uses TRBV27 and TRBJ1-6, with 9 bases lining up with TRBD1. CDR3 region: CASSSGWDRAPNSPLHF. The CDR3, as DNA: TGTGCCAGCAGTTCAGGGTGGGACAGGGCTCCGAATTCACCCCTCCACTTT.